The 25 T cell receptor beta chains given below trace back to one sample, sequenced in a study of T cells in Graves' hyperthyroidism and ophthalmopathy (dated by TCRdb to the late 2010s). Library method: multiplex PCR. The sample was run on an Illumina HiSeq 2000. The TCR beta CDR3 regions were amplified from RNA transcripts. The first round of RT-PCR for the TCR CDR3 was performed with the HTBI primer set and the Qiagen OneStep RT-PCR kit. TCRdb took the public reads, trimmed them with fastp at Q25, ran MiXCR for clone calling and kept in-frame beta chains. Rows are combined by CDR3 protein, so each entry shows the most common genes and DNA. For this sample there are about 270,000 distinct CDR3 sequences; about 20% appear just once. The ten top clones hold over 55% of the sample. Sequencing input: blood. These receptors originate from a man aged 25-40 years with Graves' ophthalmopathy.

This clonotype was counted ten times or more. The chain is built from TRBV6-1 and TRBJ2-2, with 10 bases matching TRBD2. The V segment lost 6 bases and the J segment 6 bases; nucleotides outside the gene matches: 4. CDR3 length: 14 residues. Germline CDR1 reads MNHNS; CDR2 reads SASEGT. The DNA for the CDR3 is TGTGCCAGCAGGGAGAGCGGGAGGGCCGGGGAGCTGTTTTTT. Translated: CASRESGRAGELFF.

The J gene is TRBJ2-7, the V gene TRBV5-1; 7 bases line up with TRBD2. This CDR3 comprises 15 residues. Germline loops: CDR1 SGHRS, CDR2 YFSETQ. J lost 7 bases, V lost 0 bases, and 10 bases had no gene match. CDR3 nucleotides: TGCGCCAGCAGCTTGGCTAGCGGATATCTCCATGAGCAGTACTTC. It encodes CASSLASGYLHEQYF. Together with reference TRBV5-1 and TRBJ2-7, the CDR3 gives the full variable domain: KAGVTQTPRYLIKTRGQQVTLSCSPISGHRSVSWYQQTPGQGLQFLFEYFSETQRNKGNFPGRFSGRQFSNSRSEMNVSTLELGDSALYLCASSLASGYLHEQYFGPGTRLTVT.

In its sample, this clonotype was seen many times. The chain uses TRBV18 and TRBJ2-7; 7 nucleotides align to TRBD2. Germline CDR1 reads KGHSH; CDR2 reads LQKENI. The CDR3 length is 14 residues. V was pared by 5 bases and J by 1 base, with 5 bases of the junction left unmatched. The CDR3 DNA reads as TGTGCCAGCTCAAACAGCGGGAAGTCCTACGAGCAGTACTTC. Translated: CASSNSGKSYEQYF.

The chain is built from TRBV19 and TRBJ1-1; TRBD1 agrees at 8 bases. J lost 1 base, V lost 8 bases, and 12 bases had no gene match. The CDR3 contains 16 residues. Germline CDR1 reads LNHDA; CDR2 reads SQIVND (reference sequence). Written as DNA, the CDR3 is TGTGCCAGTTGGGACAGGCCGTCTTTTGGGAACACTGAAGCTTTCTTT. Amino acids: CASWDRPSFGNTEAFF.

The V gene is TRBV4-2, the J gene TRBJ2-1, with 7 bases identical to TRBD2. The CDR3 is 16 amino acids. Germline lookup yields CDR1 LGHNA and CDR2 YNFKEQ. The ends lost 3 bases at V and 6 bases at J; junction bases unmatched: 11. In nucleotides, the CDR3 is TGTGCCAGCAGCCAGGAGACTAGCAGACAAGGCAATGAGCAGTTCTTC. The encoded protein is CASSQETSRQGNEQFF.

This clonotype was detected a few times. The rearrangement links TRBV20-1 to TRBJ1-4; tentatively, D is TRBD1 (6 bases). The CDR3 spans 13 residues. V shed 6 bases and J shed 5 bases, with 13 bases lying between them. Per the germline V gene, CDR1 is DFQATT and CDR2 is SNEGSKA (reference sequence). DNA of the CDR3: TGCAGTGCCACGACAGGCCTAAATGAAAAACTGTTTTTT. It codes for CSATTGLNEKLFF.

This clonotype was counted between two and nine times. The V and J genes are TRBV4-1 and TRBJ2-7; D is unresolved. CDR3 length equals 14 residues. The germline V and J ends were trimmed by 1 base and 3 bases, with 10 bases remaining between them. In germline, CDR1 is MGHRA, CDR2 YSYEKL. This CDR3 reads CASSQVRQDYEQYF. In nucleotides, the CDR3 is TGCGCCAGCAGCCAAGTAAGGCAGGACTACGAGCAGTACTTC.

This clonotype was seen a handful of times. The chain employs TRBV7-9 and TRBJ2-2; 10 positions match TRBD2. V gave up 5 bases and J gave up 3 bases; unmatched junction bases: 15. The CDR3 runs 19 residues. Germline assignment: CDR1 SEHNR and CDR2 FQNEAQ (reference sequence). The CDR3 nucleotides read TGTGCCAGCAGCCATACCACCGGGACTAGCGCAAAATACACCGGGGAGCTGTTTTTT. Amino acid sequence: CASSHTTGTSAKYTGELFF.

There are many counts of this clonotype. This rearrangement joins TRBV3-1 to TRBJ2-1, with D perhaps TRBD2 (5 bases). Germline CDR1 reads LGHDT; CDR2 reads YNNKEL (reference sequence). Trimming cost V 2 bases and J 6 bases, with 11 bases left between them. The CDR3 is 14 amino acids. CDR3 sequence reads: CASSQQLVGNEQFF. DNA of the CDR3: TGTGCCAGCAGCCAACAACTAGTGGGCAATGAGCAGTTCTTC.

This clonotype has at least ten counts. The V call is TRBV28, the J call TRBJ2-7, with unresolved D. CDR1 and CDR2 (germline): MDHEN, SYDVKM. The CDR3 has 12 residues. V lost 6 bases and J 7 bases, leaving 13 bases between the germline ends. The CDR3 loop is CASRRLLGEQYF. The DNA of the CDR3 is TGTGCCAGCAGGCGTCTTCTGGGAGAGCAGTACTTC.

This clonotype occurred many times. J is TRBJ2-7 and V is TRBV12-3 or TRBV12-4; weak D call: TRBD1 (7 bases). The CDR3 is 12 amino acids. V gave up 8 bases and J gave up 5 bases, with 13 bases separating them. CDR3 bases: TGTGCCAGCTCGACCAGGGGGGACGAGCAGTACTTC. Translation: CASSTRGDEQYF.

The chain couples TRBV19 to TRBJ1-2, with a possible D match to TRBD1 (5 bases). Germline V lookup: CDR1 LNHDA, CDR2 SQIVND (reference sequence). The length of the CDR3 is 14 residues. The ends were cut back, 4 bases at V and 4 bases at J, with 13 bases in the middle. CDR3 in DNA: TGTGCCAGTAGTACCCTTGGGGACTTCTATGGCTACACCTTC. Its translation: CASSTLGDFYGYTF.

This clonotype has ten or more counts. The chain couples TRBV18 to TRBJ2-1; D gene unclear. CDR1 and CDR2 (germline): KGHSH, LQKENI. There are 15 residues in the CDR3. V dropped 0 bases and J dropped 3 bases, with 9 bases sitting between them. The CDR3 here is CASSPPTVGYNEQFF. The CDR3 bases are TGTGCCAGCTCACCACCAACCGTAGGCTACAATGAGCAGTTCTTC.

The chain couples TRBV11-3 to TRBJ2-7; 8 bases are shared with TRBD2. CDR1 SGHNT and CDR2 YENEEA come from the germline V gene. The length of the CDR3 is 15 residues. Germline trimming cut 7 bases from V and 3 bases from J; bases unmatched to any gene: 11. CDR3 DNA: TGTGCCAGCACCGGCGGGGGGACAACCTACTACGAGCAGTACTTC. It is translated as CASTGGGTTYYEQYF. The entire variable domain, with the rest obtained from reference TRBV11-3 and TRBJ2-7, is as follows: EAGVVQSPRYKIIEKKQPVAFWCNPISGHNTLYWYLQNLGQGPELLIRYENEEAVDDSQLPKDRFSAERLKGVDSTLKIQPAELGDSAVYLCASTGGGTTYYEQYFGPGTRLTVT.

The chain joins TRBV27 to TRBJ1-2; TRBD1 aligns across 8 bases. CDR1 and CDR2 from the germline V gene are MNHEY and SMNVEV (reference sequence). After removal of 3 bases from V and 4 bases from J, the junction contained 7 bases not matched to a gene. The CDR3 covers 15 residues. CDR3 coding DNA: TGTGCCAGCAGTTTGCGGCAGGGGGCCGTCTATGGCTACACCTTC. Translated: CASSLRQGAVYGYTF.

This chain connects TRBV3-1 to TRBJ1-3, with TRBD1 as a possible D gene (6 bases). The germline V gene has CDR1 LGHDT and CDR2 YNNKEL (reference sequence). V dropped 6 bases and J dropped 3 bases, with 15 bases sitting between them. The CDR3 runs to 15 residues. The CDR3 DNA reads TGTGCCAGCAGTTCCCCGGGGGCTGGTGGAAACACCATATATTTT. Translated, it gives CASSSPGAGGNTIYF.

This clonotype was counted at least ten times. The J gene is TRBJ2-1, the V gene TRBV12-3 or TRBV12-4, with 8 nucleotides matching TRBD2. The CDR3 runs to 15 residues. Trimming took 6 bases from V and 3 from J; bases not matched to a gene: 7. CDR3 protein: CASSLTSENYNEQFF. Written as DNA, the CDR3 is TGTGCCAGCAGCCTGACTAGCGAGAACTACAATGAGCAGTTCTTC.

This clonotype was found many times. The chain joins TRBV2 to TRBJ1-3; 7 positions agree with TRBD1. V dropped 6 bases and J dropped 8; count of bases not matched to a gene: 16. Germline V lookup: CDR1 SNHLY, CDR2 FYNNEI. This CDR3 contains 16 residues. The CDR3 here is CASSRDHTGVGDTIYF. The CDR3 region has the DNA TGTGCCAGCAGCCGGGACCACACAGGGGTGGGGGACACCATATATTTT.

This clonotype was detected only a few times. This chain joins TRBV2 and TRBJ2-7, with 9 bases lining up with TRBD1. The germline V gene encodes CDR1 SNHLY and CDR2 FYNNEI. This CDR3 has 18 residues. Unmatched junction bases numbered 18, after V lost 6 bases and J lost 3 bases. DNA for the CDR3: TGTGCCAGCAGACCAGTCCCGGGACAGGGTCGGGGGTACTACGAGCAGTACTTC. This sequence encodes CASRPVPGQGRGYYEQYF.

Many counts were recorded for this clonotype. The chain uses TRBV20-1 and TRBJ2-7; 8 bases fit TRBD1. The germline V gene has CDR1 DFQATT and CDR2 SNEGSKA (reference sequence). The CDR3 is 13 amino acids. V gave up 4 bases and J gave up 2 bases; unmatched junction bases: 4. CDR3 DNA: TGCAGTGCTACCAGACAGGGGCCCTACGAGCAGTACTTC. Encoded protein: CSATRQGPYEQYF.

This clonotype was counted a few times. This sequence joins TRBV5-1 and TRBJ1-2; D is unresolved. Germline V gives CDR1 SGHRS, CDR2 YFSETQ. The CDR3 has 14 residues. Between the trimmed V and J ends, which lost 3 bases and 5 bases, there was a span of 14 bases. This CDR3 is CASSSAGLGYGYTF. The CDR3, as DNA: TGCGCCAGCAGCTCCGCCGGGCTTGGGTATGGCTACACCTTC.

The table lists this clonotype with many counts. This chain links TRBV10-3 with TRBJ2-5; no definite D call. Trimming removed 6 bases at V and 5 bases at J, with 7 bases between. The CDR3 is 11 amino acids. The germline V gene has CDR1 ENHRY and CDR2 SYGVKD. CDR3: CAIRKGETQYF. The CDR3 bases are TGTGCCATCAGGAAGGGCGAGACCCAGTACTTC.

This clonotype was seen a few times. The chain uses TRBV6-1 and TRBJ2-7; perhaps TRBD2 as D (5 bases). V was shortened by 2 bases and J by 0 bases, with 11 bases between the two germline ends. Per germline, CDR1 MNHNS and CDR2 SASEGT. This CDR3 has 15 amino acids. CDR3 bases: TGTGCCAGCAGTGAAATGCCCGGGGACTCCTACGAGCAGTACTTC. It codes for CASSEMPGDSYEQYF.

In its sample, this clonotype was seen a few times. V gene TRBV29-1 combines with J gene TRBJ2-2; D is ambiguous. V lost 2 bases to trimming and J lost 6 bases, with 7 bases between them. Germline-derived CDR1 and CDR2 are SQVTM and ANQGSEA. The CDR3 is made up of 12 amino acids. The DNA of the CDR3 is TGCAGCGTTGAACGGACCCCCGGGGAGCTGTTTTTT. As protein: CSVERTPGELFF.

In its sample, this clonotype was seen many times. V gene TRBV28 combines with J gene TRBJ1-4, with D tentatively TRBD1 (5 bases). The ends were cut back, 5 bases at V and 5 bases at J, with 24 bases in the middle. The germline V gene has CDR1 MDHEN and CDR2 SYDVKM. The CDR3 length is 18 residues. The chain's CDR3 is CASSPGPLGPPRNEKLFF. In DNA, the CDR3 is TGTGCCAGCAGTCCCGGCCCCTTGGGACCGCCGAGGAATGAAAAACTGTTTTTT.